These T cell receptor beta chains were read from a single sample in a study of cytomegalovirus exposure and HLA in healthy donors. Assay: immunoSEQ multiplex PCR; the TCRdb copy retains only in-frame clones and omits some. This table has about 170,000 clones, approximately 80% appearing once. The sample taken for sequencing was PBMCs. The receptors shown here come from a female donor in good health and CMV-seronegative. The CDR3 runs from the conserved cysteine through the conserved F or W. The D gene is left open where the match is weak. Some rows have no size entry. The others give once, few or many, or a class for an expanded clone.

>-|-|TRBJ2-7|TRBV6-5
TGTGCCAGCTCGGCGGGGATCTACGAGCAGTACTTC
CASSAGIYEQYF
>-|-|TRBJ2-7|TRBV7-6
TGTGCCAGCAGCCCCCGAGCAGGGGCGTTGCGGGAGCAGTACTTC
CASSPRAGALREQYF
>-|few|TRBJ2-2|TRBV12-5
TGTGCTAGTGGTTTGCCGTCGGTCACCGGGGAGCTGTTTTTT
CASGLPSVTGELFF
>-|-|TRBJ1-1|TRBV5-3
TGTGCCAGAACCACACGAGGAGGAACTGAAGCTTTCTTT
CARTTRGGTEAFF
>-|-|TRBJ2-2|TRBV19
TGTGCCAGTAGTATAGCAGGCCGGGGCACCGGGGAGCTGTTTTTT
CASSIAGRGTGELFF
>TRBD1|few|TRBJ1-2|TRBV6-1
TGTGCCAGCAGAGACGACAGGGCCTATGGCTACACCTTC
CASRDDRAYGYTF
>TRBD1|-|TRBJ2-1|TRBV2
TGTGCCAGCAGTACCACAGGGGTGGTTGAGCAGTTCTTC
CASSTTGVVEQFF
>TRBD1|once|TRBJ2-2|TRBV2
TGTGCCAGCAGCGCCAGGGGGCCGTACACCGGGGAGCTGTTTTTT
CASSARGPYTGELFF
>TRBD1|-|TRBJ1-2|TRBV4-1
TGCGCCAGCAGCCAAGTCTTGGGACAGGGTGTTGCCTTC
CASSQVLGQGVAF
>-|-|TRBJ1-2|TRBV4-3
TGCGCCAGCAGCCCTCAAGGGGCGGGGCCCGGCTACACCTTC
CASSPQGAGPGYTF
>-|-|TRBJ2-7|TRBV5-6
TGTGCCAGCAGCTTGGTGGCAGGGAGGCCGTACTTC
CASSLVAGRPYF
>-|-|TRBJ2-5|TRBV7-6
TGTGCCAGCAGCACCAGAGGAGGGAGCGAGACCCAGTACTTC
CASSTRGGSETQYF
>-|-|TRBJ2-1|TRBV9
TGTGCCAGCAGCGACACCGAGCGTAATGAGCAGTTCTTC
CASSDTERNEQFF